These T cell receptor beta chains were read from a single sample in a study of human T cells and chemical hapten exposure. TCRdb reprocessed the RACE reads via MiXCR and lists one record per CDR3 protein. Counted here are over 300,000 distinct CDR3 sequences, approximately 5% occurring once; the ten biggest clones make up about 2.5%. The starting material was whole blood, obtained in connection with sensitization to the hapten diphenylcyclopropenone (DPC). These receptor sequences come from a woman in her 50s with alopecia areata. Some clones in this sample may be carry-over from other donors' samples. CDR3s include the opening cysteine and the closing phenylalanine or tryptophan. The order of the fields is J gene, clone size, D gene, V gene, CDR3 protein, CDR3 DNA. D genes are given only for firm matches. Some rows mark clone size as missing; the rest say once, few, many or name a class of expanded clone.

J gene: TRBJ1-2; clone size: many; D gene: .; V gene: TRBV11-2; CDR3 protein: CASSLGADGGGDYGYTF; CDR3 DNA: TGTGCCAGCAGCTTAGGGGCTGACGGGGGCGGGGACTATGGCTACACCTTC
J gene: TRBJ2-7; clone size: many; D gene: TRBD2; V gene: TRBV3-1; CDR3 protein: CASSPTALTSGGAREQYF; CDR3 DNA: TGTGCCAGCAGCCCCACTGCTCTGACTAGCGGGGGGGCTCGCGAGCAGTACTTC
J gene: TRBJ2-3; clone size: many; D gene: TRBD1; V gene: TRBV6-1; CDR3 protein: CASSGTGGTDTQYF; CDR3 DNA: TGTGCCAGCAGTGGGACAGGGGGCACAGATACGCAGTATTTT
J gene: TRBJ2-3; clone size: many; D gene: TRBD1; V gene: TRBV3-1; CDR3 protein: CASSPRGLTQYF; CDR3 DNA: TGTGCCAGCAGCCCCAGGGGGCTGACGCAGTATTTT
J gene: TRBJ2-1; clone size: many; D gene: TRBD1; V gene: TRBV29-1; CDR3 protein: CSAGNPGQGFNEQFF; CDR3 DNA: TGCAGCGCAGGAAACCCGGGACAGGGTTTCAATGAGCAGTTCTTC
J gene: TRBJ1-3; clone size: many; D gene: .; V gene: TRBV5-1; CDR3 protein: CASSLESGQYTGNTIYF; CDR3 DNA: TGCGCCAGCAGCTTGGAGAGCGGGCAGTACACTGGAAACACCATATATTTT
J gene: TRBJ2-3; clone size: many; D gene: .; V gene: TRBV29-1; CDR3 protein: CSLGSTDTQYF; CDR3 DNA: TGCAGCTTAGGAAGCACAGATACGCAGTATTTT
J gene: TRBJ2-6; clone size: many; D gene: TRBD1; V gene: TRBV29-1; CDR3 protein: CSVVPTGGSSGANVLTF; CDR3 DNA: TGCAGCGTTGTGCCGACAGGGGGGAGCTCTGGGGCCAACGTCCTGACTTTC
J gene: TRBJ2-3; clone size: few; D gene: .; V gene: TRBV5-1; CDR3 protein: CASSLAVGAPDTDTQYF; CDR3 DNA: TGCGCCAGCAGCTTGGCGGTCGGGGCCCCAGACACAGATACGCAGTATTTT
J gene: TRBJ2-7; clone size: .; D gene: TRBD2; V gene: TRBV16; CDR3 protein: CASSPPGGPHEQYF; CDR3 DNA: TGTGCCAGCAGCCCCCCGGGAGGGCCCCACGAGCAGTACTTC
J gene: TRBJ2-7; clone size: many; D gene: TRBD1; V gene: TRBV5-1; CDR3 protein: CASSIGQAYEQYF; CDR3 DNA: TGCGCCAGCAGCATCGGACAGGCCTACGAGCAGTACTTC
J gene: TRBJ1-5; clone size: few; D gene: .; V gene: TRBV12-3/TRBV12-4; CDR3 protein: CATSLGPEGQPQHF; CDR3 DNA: TGTGCCACCTCTCTCGGGCCCGAAGGTCAGCCCCAGCATTTT
J gene: TRBJ1-5; clone size: few; D gene: .; V gene: TRBV7-8; CDR3 protein: CASSLRREVSNQPQHF; CDR3 DNA: TGTGCCAGCAGCTTACGGCGGGAAGTAAGCAATCAGCCCCAGCATTTT
J gene: TRBJ1-1; clone size: many; D gene: .; V gene: TRBV7-2; CDR3 protein: CASSLQPLPGAFF; CDR3 DNA: TGTGCCAGCAGCTTACAGCCCCTGCCAGGAGCTTTCTTT
J gene: TRBJ1-1; clone size: many; D gene: TRBD1; V gene: TRBV6-5; CDR3 protein: CASSYQGQMNTEAFF; CDR3 DNA: TGTGCCAGCAGTTACCAGGGACAGATGAACACTGAAGCTTTCTTT
J gene: TRBJ1-5; clone size: .; D gene: .; V gene: TRBV18; CDR3 protein: CASSPPTGRDQPQHF; CDR3 DNA: TGTGCCAGCTCACCACCGACAGGTCGGGATCAGCCCCAGCATTTT
J gene: TRBJ2-7; clone size: .; D gene: TRBD1; V gene: TRBV5-4; CDR3 protein: CASSLAGQGSYEQYF; CDR3 DNA: TGTGCCAGCAGCTTGGCGGGACAGGGCTCCTACGAGCAGTACTTC
J gene: TRBJ1-6; clone size: .; D gene: .; V gene: TRBV4-2; CDR3 protein: CASSQEPGEGFSLHF; CDR3 DNA: TGTGCCAGCAGCCAAGAACCCGGGGAAGGATTCTCCCTCCACTTT
J gene: TRBJ1-1; clone size: few; D gene: .; V gene: TRBV20-1; CDR3 protein: CSARIPPGEAFF; CDR3 DNA: TGCAGTGCTAGAATCCCCCCCGGGGAAGCTTTCTTT
J gene: TRBJ2-3; clone size: many; D gene: TRBD2; V gene: TRBV27; CDR3 protein: CASSRTSGTDTQYF; CDR3 DNA: TGTGCCAGCAGTCGGACTAGCGGGACAGATACGCAGTATTTT
J gene: TRBJ1-3; clone size: .; D gene: TRBD1; V gene: TRBV3-1; CDR3 protein: CASSNRDRVEGNTIYF; CDR3 DNA: TGTGCCAGCAGCAACCGGGACAGGGTCGAAGGAAACACCATATATTTT
J gene: TRBJ2-5; clone size: .; D gene: TRBD1; V gene: TRBV29-1; CDR3 protein: CSVEEDRGETQYF; CDR3 DNA: TGCAGCGTTGAGGAGGACAGGGGAGAGACCCAGTACTTC
J gene: TRBJ2-1; clone size: many; D gene: TRBD2; V gene: TRBV7-2; CDR3 protein: CASSLDGGANEQFF; CDR3 DNA: TGTGCCAGCAGCTTAGACGGGGGGGCTAATGAGCAGTTCTTC
J gene: TRBJ2-3; clone size: .; D gene: .; V gene: TRBV29-1; CDR3 protein: CSVEGSFDSYTDTQYF; CDR3 DNA: TGCAGCGTTGAAGGCTCTTTTGACAGCTACACAGATACGCAGTATTTT
J gene: TRBJ2-7; clone size: few; D gene: .; V gene: TRBV28; CDR3 protein: CASSLLGGLYEQYF; CDR3 DNA: TGTGCCAGCAGTTTGTTAGGGGGGCTGTACGAGCAGTACTTC
J gene: TRBJ1-4; clone size: many; D gene: .; V gene: TRBV5-1; CDR3 protein: CASSLEQATNEKLFF; CDR3 DNA: TGCGCCAGCAGCTTGGAACAGGCAACTAATGAAAAACTGTTTTTT
J gene: TRBJ2-2; clone size: many; D gene: TRBD2; V gene: TRBV14; CDR3 protein: CASRLGLAGASTGELFF; CDR3 DNA: TGTGCCAGCAGACTCGGACTAGCGGGAGCGAGCACCGGGGAGCTGTTTTTT
J gene: TRBJ2-7; clone size: few; D gene: .; V gene: TRBV28; CDR3 protein: CASSLGDVAYEQYF; CDR3 DNA: TGTGCCAGCAGTTTAGGGGATGTCGCCTACGAGCAGTACTTC
J gene: TRBJ2-5; clone size: few; D gene: .; V gene: TRBV5-5; CDR3 protein: CASVWGAEETQYF; CDR3 DNA: TGTGCCAGCGTATGGGGGGCGGAAGAGACCCAGTACTTC
J gene: TRBJ1-5; clone size: many; D gene: .; V gene: TRBV7-6; CDR3 protein: CASSLGVLGGNQPQHF; CDR3 DNA: TGTGCCAGCAGCTTAGGAGTGTTGGGGGGCAATCAGCCCCAGCATTTT
J gene: TRBJ2-7; clone size: few; D gene: .; V gene: TRBV29-1; CDR3 protein: CSVAPRGEQYF; CDR3 DNA: TGCAGCGTGGCGCCCAGGGGCGAGCAGTACTTC
J gene: TRBJ2-7; clone size: many; D gene: .; V gene: TRBV5-6; CDR3 protein: CASSLGTKGEQYF; CDR3 DNA: TGTGCCAGCAGCCTCGGGACGAAGGGGGAGCAGTACTTC
J gene: TRBJ2-2; clone size: .; D gene: .; V gene: TRBV12-3/TRBV12-4; CDR3 protein: CASSLPGHTGELFF; CDR3 DNA: TGTGCCAGCAGTTTGCCAGGGCACACCGGGGAGCTGTTTTTT
J gene: TRBJ1-1; clone size: many; D gene: .; V gene: TRBV12-3/TRBV12-4; CDR3 protein: CASSLIPWTARNTEAFF; CDR3 DNA: TGTGCCAGCAGTTTAATACCCTGGACAGCCAGAAACACTGAAGCTTTCTTT
J gene: TRBJ2-7; clone size: many; D gene: .; V gene: TRBV13; CDR3 protein: CASSLEQADEQYF; CDR3 DNA: TGTGCCAGCAGCTTAGAGCAGGCGGACGAGCAGTACTTC
J gene: TRBJ2-3; clone size: many; D gene: .; V gene: TRBV28; CDR3 protein: CASSLPDSAGDTQYF; CDR3 DNA: TGTGCCAGCAGTTTACCGGACAGTGCGGGAGATACGCAGTATTTT
J gene: TRBJ1-5; clone size: .; D gene: .; V gene: TRBV27; CDR3 protein: CASSLSWGSEQPQHF; CDR3 DNA: TGTGCCAGCAGTTTATCTTGGGGTAGTGAGCAGCCCCAGCATTTT
J gene: TRBJ2-3; clone size: few; D gene: .; V gene: TRBV21-1; CDR3 protein: CASSKGGLAGVTSTDTQYF; CDR3 DNA: TGTGCCAGCAGCAAAGGAGGACTAGCGGGCGTGACTAGCACAGATACGCAGTATTTT
J gene: TRBJ1-5; clone size: few; D gene: .; V gene: TRBV15; CDR3 protein: CATSRGSGQPQHF; CDR3 DNA: TGTGCCACCAGCAGAGGTTCTGGACAGCCCCAGCATTTT
J gene: TRBJ1-1; clone size: few; D gene: .; V gene: TRBV12-3/TRBV12-4; CDR3 protein: CASSLRESAEAFF; CDR3 DNA: TGTGCCAGCAGCCTCAGGGAATCGGCTGAAGCTTTCTTT
J gene: TRBJ2-3; clone size: .; D gene: .; V gene: TRBV7-9; CDR3 protein: CASSSTPADTQYF; CDR3 DNA: TGTGCCAGCAGCTCCACCCCCGCAGATACGCAGTATTTT
J gene: TRBJ2-5; clone size: many; D gene: .; V gene: TRBV29-1; CDR3 protein: CSVLQGAETQYF; CDR3 DNA: TGCAGCGTCCTACAGGGAGCAGAGACCCAGTACTTC